The following is a T cell receptor (beta chain) sequence with its context. Its antigen is undetermined. A read error may produce the germline difference seen at one junction end. CDR3 length equals 15 residues. The germline gives CDR1 SSHAT, CDR2 FNYEAQ (reference sequence). The data derive from a study of cytomegalovirus exposure and HLA in healthy donors. Study-wide findings and caveats: CMV antigen specificity of three CMV-associated chains was confirmed in vitro. Some V segments could not be told apart, so they were left out, TRBV6-2 and TRBV6-3 among them.

Primers included in the PCR were 60 Vbeta and 13 Jbeta primers. Clones were read by immunoSEQ multiplex PCR, and TCRdb kept only the in-frame ones, dropping some. The repertoire holds some 110,000 clones, around 80% seen once, with 1.5% to 2% in the top ten. This chain joins TRBV7-7 and TRBJ2-2; TRBD1 agrees at 10 bases. The TCR comes from a woman in her forties in good health and CMV-seronegative. The specimen was PBMCs. CDR3 bases: TGTGCTAGCAGCTTAACCGGGACAGGGGAAGGGGAGCTGTTTTTT. It translates to CASSLTGTGEGELFF.